This passage covers 4 T cell receptor beta chains from one sample sequenced in a study of sequential checkpoint blockade in melanoma. Sequenced by immunoSEQ multiplex PCR; TCRdb stores in-frame clones only, minus some. The table shows around 18,000 clones, with around three fifths occurring only once. The treatment denotes: randomized to nivolumab then ipilimumab (arm A) or the reverse (arm B). The specimen comprised CD8+ T cells sorted from blood (inferred from file names), sampled from a patient given nivolumab and ipilimumab in sequence. Source of these receptors: a human donor with melanoma.

V is TRBV7-9 and J is TRBJ1-1, with a tentative D call TRBD1 (5 bases). The CDR3 covers 14 residues. Trimming took off 2 bases at V and 7 bases at J, with 14 bases between the two ends. The germline V gene has CDR1 SEHNR and CDR2 FQNEAQ (reference sequence). CDR3 protein: CASSLSGRDGEAFF. The DNA for the CDR3 is TGTGCCAGCAGCTTATCTGGCAGGGATGGTGAAGCTTTCTTT.

This clone was found a few times. The chain carries TRBV27 and TRBJ2-1; 8 nucleotides line up with TRBD1. The junction had 5 bases not matched to a gene; V was cut back by 3 bases and J by 4 bases. Germline V gene sequence: CDR1 MNHEY, CDR2 SMNVEV (reference sequence). CDR3 size: 15 residues. The CDR3 nucleotides are TGTGCCAGCAGTTTCGGACAGGGAGGATACAATGAGCAGTTCTTC. It yields the protein CASSFGQGGYNEQFF.

V and J are TRBV4-2 and TRBJ1-2; D is undetermined. With 0 bases removed from V and 0 bases from J, the gap between germline ends came to 11 bases. The CDR3 is 16 amino acids. CDR1 and CDR2 from the germline V gene are LGHNA and YNFKEQ. The CDR3 DNA reads as TGTGCCAGCAGCCAAGAGGAGGCAGGTCCTAACTATGGCTACACCTTC. Translation gives CASSQEEAGPNYGYTF.

The gene calls are TRBV7-9 and TRBJ2-7, with 10 bases fitting TRBD1. V lost 4 bases to trimming and J lost 2 bases; unmatched junction nucleotides: 5. Looked up from germline, CDR1 is SEHNR and CDR2 is FQNEAQ (reference sequence). The CDR3 has 15 amino acids. The DNA for the CDR3 is TGTGCCAGCAGCTCGCCCGGGACAGGGGCCTACGAGCAGTACTTC. The encoded protein is CASSSPGTGAYEQYF. The entire variable domain, with the rest obtained from reference TRBV7-9 and TRBJ2-7, is as follows: DTGVSQNPRHKITKRGQNVTFRCDPISEHNRLYWYRQTLGQGPEFLTYFQNEAQLEKSRLLSDRFSAERPKGSFSTLEIQRTEQGDSAMYLCASSSPGTGAYEQYFGPGTRLTVT.